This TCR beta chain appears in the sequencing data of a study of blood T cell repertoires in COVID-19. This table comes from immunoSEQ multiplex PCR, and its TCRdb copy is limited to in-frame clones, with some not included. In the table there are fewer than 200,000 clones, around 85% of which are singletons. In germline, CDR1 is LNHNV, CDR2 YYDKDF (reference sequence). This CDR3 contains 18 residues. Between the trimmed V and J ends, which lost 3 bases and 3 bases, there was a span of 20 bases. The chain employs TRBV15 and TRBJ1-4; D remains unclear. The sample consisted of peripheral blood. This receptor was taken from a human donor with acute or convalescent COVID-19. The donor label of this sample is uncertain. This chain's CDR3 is CATSRGLQPGIANEKLFF. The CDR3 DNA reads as TGTGCCACCAGCAGGGGTCTTCAACCGGGGATCGCTAATGAAAAACTGTTTTTT.